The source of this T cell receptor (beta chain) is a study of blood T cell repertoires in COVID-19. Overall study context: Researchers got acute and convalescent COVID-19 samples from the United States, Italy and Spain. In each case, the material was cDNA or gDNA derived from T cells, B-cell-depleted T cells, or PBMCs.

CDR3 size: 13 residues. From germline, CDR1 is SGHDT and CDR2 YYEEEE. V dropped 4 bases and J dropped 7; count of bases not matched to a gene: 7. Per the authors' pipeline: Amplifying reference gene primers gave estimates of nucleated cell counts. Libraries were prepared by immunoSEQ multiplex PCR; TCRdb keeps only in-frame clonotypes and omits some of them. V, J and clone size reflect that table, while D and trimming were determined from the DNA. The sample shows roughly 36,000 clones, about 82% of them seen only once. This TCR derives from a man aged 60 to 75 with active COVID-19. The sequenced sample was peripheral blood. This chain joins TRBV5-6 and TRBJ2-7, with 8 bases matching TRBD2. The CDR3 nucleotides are TGTGCCAGCAGCCACAGCGGGAGTGTTGAGCAGTACGTC. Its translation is CASSHSGSVEQYV.